Listed here are 13 T cell receptor beta chains from one sample, sequenced in a study of OX40 agonist ivuxolimab in advanced cancers. Generated by immunoSEQ multiplex PCR, the TCRdb table keeps only in-frame clones and is missing some. Among approximately 89,000 clones listed, more than 75% were seen once. Specimen: CD4+ or CD8+ T cells sorted from blood, collected in a trial of the OX40 agonist ivuxolimab. Receptor source: an adult with an advanced solid tumor such as melanoma, head and neck, liver or kidney cancer.

The chain couples TRBV14 to TRBJ1-4, with D hard to call. Per germline, CDR1 SGHDN and CDR2 FVKESK. V lost 4 bases to trimming and J lost 2 bases, with 8 bases between them. This CDR3 comprises 14 residues. Here the CDR3 reads CASSPTLTNEKLFF. DNA of the CDR3: TGTGCCAGCAGCCCCACTTTGACTAATGAAAAACTGTTTTTT.

The chain employs TRBV7-9 and TRBJ2-2, with D tentatively TRBD1 (6 bases). The V end was cut by 3 bases, the J end by 2 bases, with 16 bases between. The germline V gene has CDR1 SEHNR and CDR2 FQNEAQ (reference sequence). CDR3 length equals 17 residues. The CDR3 nucleotides read TGTGCCAGCAGCTTCCATATGGGGGCCATTAACACCGGGGAGCTGTTTTTT. Its translation: CASSFHMGAINTGELFF.

Written as DNA, the CDR3 is TGTGCCAGCAGTTTACAGTACCGCGGCGCCTCTGGGGCCAACGTCCTGACTTTC. It is translated as CASSLQYRGASGANVLTF. The chain combines TRBV27 with TRBJ2-6, with D unresolved. The CDR3 consists of 18 residues. With 2 bases removed from V and 0 bases from J, the gap between germline ends came to 14 bases. Germline-derived CDR1 and CDR2 are MNHEY and SMNVEV (reference sequence).

The chain is built from TRBV30 and TRBJ1-5; TRBD1 agrees at 8 bases. The junction had 12 bases not matched to a gene; V was cut back by 2 bases and J by 3 bases. CDR3 length equals 17 residues. CDR1 GTSNPN and CDR2 SVGIG come from the germline V gene (reference sequence). CDR3 bases: TGTGCCTGGAGTCCCCTGGACAGGGAAAGTAACAATCAGCCCCAGCATTTT. It codes for CAWSPLDRESNNQPQHF.

V is TRBV6-4 and J is TRBJ2-6; 9 bases align to TRBD1. CDR1 and CDR2 (germline): MRHNA, SNTAGT. Germline trimming cut 6 bases from V and 15 bases from J; bases unmatched to any gene: 9. This CDR3 has 13 amino acids. For the CDR3, the DNA is TGTGCCAGCAGACCGGGACAGGGAGCATCCCTGACTTTC. Translation: CASRPGQGASLTF.

The V gene is TRBV7-2, the J gene TRBJ2-1; 10 bases fit TRBD2. The CDR3 has 16 amino acids. Germline CDR1 SGHTA, CDR2 FQGNSA. V shed 5 bases and J 9 bases; nucleotides not matched to a gene: 13. CDR3 bases: TGTGCCAGCAGCCCCTCTAGCGGGGGTGTGACTCGTGAGCAGTTCTTC. Protein sequence: CASSPSSGGVTREQFF.

The rearrangement links TRBV19 to TRBJ2-1, with D possibly TRBD2 on 5 matching bases. Trimming took 5 bases from V and 9 from J, leaving 26 bases between them. CDR1 and CDR2 from the germline V gene are LNHDA and SQIVND (reference sequence). CDR3 length: 17 residues. CDR3 in amino acids: CASSSTSGGWGLAEQFF. In nucleotides, the CDR3 is TGTGCCAGTAGTTCTACTAGTGGAGGATGGGGTTTGGCTGAGCAGTTCTTC.

The CDR3 region has the DNA TGTGCCAGCAGCTTGGGGCCGAACACTGAAGCTTTCTTT. It encodes CASSLGPNTEAFF. V gene TRBV5-6 combines with J gene TRBJ1-1, with unresolved D. V dropped 0 bases and J dropped 1 base, with 4 bases sitting between them. Germline-derived CDR1 and CDR2 are SGHDT and YYEEEE. CDR3 size: 13 residues.

The rearrangement joins TRBV5-8 to TRBJ1-6; D unclear. The V end lost 4 bases, the J end lost 7 bases, and 9 bases lay between the germline ends. The CDR3 has 13 amino acids. CDR1 is SGHTS, CDR2 YDEGEE, per germline. CDR3 in amino acids: CASSPPQNSPLHF. The CDR3 DNA reads TGTGCCAGCAGCCCGCCACAGAATTCACCCCTCCACTTT.

The genes are TRBV7-9 and TRBJ1-5; D unclear. This CDR3 has 17 amino acids. Trimming left V 1 base short and J 5 bases short, with 18 bases between. Germline CDR1 SEHNR, CDR2 FQNEAQ (reference sequence). CDR3 region: CASSLGVGSSWDQPQHF. For the CDR3, the DNA is TGTGCCAGCAGCTTAGGGGTGGGGAGTTCGTGGGATCAGCCCCAGCATTTT.

The gene calls are TRBV15 and TRBJ1-2, with a possible D match to TRBD1 (5 bases). The V gene lost 0 bases and the J gene lost 5 bases, with 16 bases spanning the gap. Germline V gene sequence: CDR1 LNHNV, CDR2 YYDKDF (reference sequence). The CDR3 loop spans 16 amino acids. The CDR3 nucleotides read TGTGCCACCAGCAGAGATCCAAAGGGGCTCAAGTATGGCTACACCTTC. Encoded protein: CATSRDPKGLKYGYTF. Full variable domain (outside the CDR3, taken from reference TRBV15 and TRBJ1-2): DAMVIQNPRYQVTQFGKPVTLSCSQTLNHNVMYWYQQKSSQAPKLLFHYYDKDFNNEADTPDNFQSRRPNTSFCFLDIRSPGLGDTAMYLCATSRDPKGLKYGYTFGSGTRLTVV.

The V call is TRBV4-2, the J call TRBJ2-4, with 8 bases aligning to TRBD1. V gave up 4 bases and J gave up 1 base; unmatched junction bases: 9. The CDR3 has 17 amino acids. Germline-derived CDR1 and CDR2 are LGHNA and YNFKEQ. CDR3 DNA sequence: TGTGCCAGCAGCCGCCGCGGACAGGGAGATGCCAAAAACATTCAGTACTTC. It is translated as CASSRRGQGDAKNIQYF.

The chain employs TRBV15 and TRBJ1-2, with TRBD1 identical over 9 bases. CDR3 length equals 14 residues. The germline gives CDR1 LNHNV, CDR2 YYDKDF (reference sequence). V dropped 4 bases and J dropped 7; count of bases not matched to a gene: 7. CDR3 sequence: CATSMRQGVRGYTF. The CDR3 bases are TGTGCCACCAGCATGCGACAGGGGGTTCGTGGCTACACCTTC.